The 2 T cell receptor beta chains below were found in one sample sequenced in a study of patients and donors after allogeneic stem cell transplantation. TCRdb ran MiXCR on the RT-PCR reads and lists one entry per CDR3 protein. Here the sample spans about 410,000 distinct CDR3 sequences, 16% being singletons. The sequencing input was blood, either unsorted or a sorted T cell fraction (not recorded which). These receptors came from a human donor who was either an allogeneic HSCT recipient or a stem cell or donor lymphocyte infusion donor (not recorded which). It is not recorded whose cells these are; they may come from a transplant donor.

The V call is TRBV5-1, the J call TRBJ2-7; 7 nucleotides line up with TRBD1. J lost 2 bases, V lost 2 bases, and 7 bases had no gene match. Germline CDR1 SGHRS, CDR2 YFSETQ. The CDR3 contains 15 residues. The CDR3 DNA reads TGCGCCAGCAGCTTTAATACAGGGGCTACCTACGAGCAGTACTTC. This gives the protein CASSFNTGATYEQYF.

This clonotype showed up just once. In nucleotides, the CDR3 is TGTGCCATCAGGCCCGTTAGTCAAGACAACACTGAAGCTTTCTTT. This sequence encodes CAIRPVSQDNTEAFF. The V call is TRBV10-3, the J call TRBJ1-1; no definite D call. This CDR3 spans 15 amino acids. Germline values: CDR1 ENHRY, CDR2 SYGVKD. Trimming removed 6 bases at V and 2 bases at J, with 16 bases between.